Listed below are T cell receptor beta chains from one sample, sequenced in a study of vaccination effects on CD4 cells after COVID-19. Their antigens remain unidentified. Using immunoSEQ multiplex PCR, the repertoire was profiled, and TCRdb retains in-frame clones only, with some absent. The sample contains tens of thousands of clones, around 69% of which appear only once. The sample in question was CD4+ T cells from PBMCs cultured without peptide, obtained after COVID-19 vaccination. The receptors were sampled from a human donor who received a COVID-19 vaccine. The CDR3 runs from the conserved cysteine through the conserved F or W.

V: TRBV28
J: TRBJ2-5
CDR3: CASSLNGAGETQYF

V: TRBV7-3
J: TRBJ2-2
CDR3: CASSPMSGGHGELFF

V: TRBV30
J: TRBJ2-3
CDR3: CAWSFPSGRTDTQYF

V: TRBV5-1
J: TRBJ2-2
CDR3: CASSDPGQNTGELFF

V: TRBV4-1
J: TRBJ1-2
CDR3: CASSPVGREYYGYTF

V: TRBV6-5
J: TRBJ1-1
CDR3: CASRATGELGEAFF

V: TRBV4-2
J: TRBJ2-5
CDR3: CASSQDVLRETQYF

V: TRBV28
J: TRBJ1-4
CDR3: CASSFSGEEKLFF

V: TRBV9
J: TRBJ2-1
CDR3: CASSPKGGRTYNEQFF

V: TRBV20-1
J: TRBJ1-3
CDR3: CSASRGGERSGNTIYF

V: TRBV18
J: TRBJ1-5
CDR3: CASSPSNSLAYQPQHF

V: TRBV7-3
J: TRBJ2-2
CDR3: CASSSLVAGANTGELFF

V: TRBV27
J: TRBJ1-4
CDR3: CASSLAPPDPTNEKLFF

V: TRBV7-6
J: TRBJ2-3
CDR3: CASSLRRGGGHSTDTQYF

V: TRBV6-6
J: TRBJ1-5
CDR3: CASTAGQRGVAPQHF

V: TRBV5-1
J: TRBJ2-1
CDR3: CASSMGLAGDYNEQFF

V: TRBV4-1
J: TRBJ2-5
CDR3: CASSQYDRDGETQYF

V: TRBV24-1
J: TRBJ1-2
CDR3: CATSDSRGYGYTF

V: TRBV3-1/TRBV3-2
J: TRBJ1-5
CDR3: CASSPHGYSNQPQHF

V: TRBV6-2/TRBV6-3
J: TRBJ1-4
CDR3: CASSPLRGGVEEKLFF

V: TRBV30
J: TRBJ1-1
CDR3: CAWGQGHTEAFF

V: TRBV5-5
J: TRBJ2-5
CDR3: CASSPSPGHEETQYF

V: TRBV27
J: TRBJ2-2
CDR3: CASSQKSGGANTGELFF

V: TRBV3-1/TRBV3-2
J: TRBJ2-2
CDR3: CASSQGQGSNTGELFF

V: TRBV2
J: TRBJ2-3
CDR3: CASSGVAVNTQYF

V: TRBV24-1
J: TRBJ2-1
CDR3: CATSDLVPGSYNEQFF

V: TRBV3-1/TRBV3-2
J: TRBJ2-1
CDR3: CASRGGRYNEQFF

V: TRBV5-1
J: TRBJ1-3
CDR3: CASSLPGQGKDTIYF

V: TRBV10-3
J: TRBJ2-3
CDR3: CAISDPSIQYTDTQYF

V: TRBV27
J: TRBJ1-3
CDR3: CASSSSGRGNTIYF

V: TRBV10-1
J: TRBJ2-5
CDR3: CASSESNSQGQETQYF

V: TRBV7-9
J: TRBJ1-1
CDR3: CASSPADTEAFF

V: TRBV4-2
J: TRBJ1-6
CDR3: CASSRAGGNNSPLHF

V: TRBV6-5
J: TRBJ2-1
CDR3: CASSYKGYNEQFF

V: TRBV18
J: TRBJ2-5
CDR3: CASSNRQASQETQYF

V: TRBV7-3
J: TRBJ2-3
CDR3: CASSLGLATDTQYF

V: TRBV7-8
J: TRBJ1-6
CDR3: CASSLVFQNSPLHF

V: TRBV6-5
J: TRBJ1-2
CDR3: CASSSDRARGGYTF

V: TRBV2
J: TRBJ1-5
CDR3: CSSGTYSNQPQHF

V: TRBV19
J: TRBJ2-5
CDR3: CASRPGQGYETQYF

V: TRBV12-3/TRBV12-4
J: TRBJ1-4
CDR3: CASSLGTREKLFF

V: TRBV7-2
J: TRBJ2-5
CDR3: CASSLGGQKETQYF

V: TRBV5-1
J: TRBJ1-1
CDR3: CASSPTGTGTEAFF

V: TRBV25-1
J: TRBJ2-5
CDR3: CASSEYATGRETQYF

V: TRBV5-1
J: TRBJ1-1
CDR3: CASSFVPNTEAFF